The 20 T cell receptor beta chains reported below all come from one sample, sequenced in a study of cytomegalovirus exposure and HLA in healthy donors. The PCR was carried out with 60 Vbeta primers and 13 Jbeta primers. Sequencing was performed with immunoSEQ multiplex PCR; in TCRdb, only in-frame clones are kept and a portion is missing. The sample has about 220,000 clones, 65% to 85% seen once; the top ten hold under 0.85%. Sequencing was carried out using PBMCs. These TCRs come from a boy aged 2 to 9 in good health and CMV-seronegative.

The genes are TRBV9 and TRBJ2-3; the D gene is possibly TRBD2 (6 bases). The germline V gene encodes CDR1 SGDLS and CDR2 YYNGEE. The CDR3 has 17 residues. Trimming removed 0 bases from V and 2 bases from J, with 16 bases in between. CDR3 DNA sequence: TGTGCCAGCAGCGTAGAATGGTCGGGAGTCTACACAGATACGCAGTATTTT. This sequence encodes CASSVEWSGVYTDTQYF.

This chain uses TRBV6-5 with TRBJ1-5, with D maybe TRBD1 (5 bases). This CDR3 is 13 amino acids long. Germline V lookup: CDR1 MNHEY, CDR2 SVGAGI. Trimming shortened V by 4 bases and J by 4 bases, and 8 bases separated the two germline ends. The CDR3 loop reads CASSFQGNQPQHF. DNA of the CDR3: TGTGCCAGCAGTTTTCAGGGAAATCAGCCCCAGCATTTT.

The chain employs TRBV7-8 and TRBJ1-2, with 9 bases matching TRBD1. CDR1 is SGHVS, CDR2 FQNEAQ, per germline. The CDR3 covers 14 residues. V shed 4 bases, J shed 8 bases, and the junction held 8 bases outside the gene matches. The CDR3: CASSWTTGGNGYTF. CDR3 nucleotide sequence: TGTGCCAGCAGCTGGACGACAGGGGGAAACGGCTACACCTTC. Combining the CDR3 with reference TRBV7-8 and TRBJ1-2 gives the whole variable domain GAGVSQSPRYKVAKRGQDVALRCDPISGHVSLFWYQQALGQGPEFLTYFQNEAQLDKSGLPSDRFFAERPEGSVSTLKIQRTQQEDSAVYLCASSWTTGGNGYTFGSGTRLTVV.

The CDR3 loop reads CSVEDRVGNTIYF. The CDR3 DNA is TGCAGCGTTGAAGATCGGGTAGGAAACACCATATATTTT. The chain carries TRBV29-1 and TRBJ1-3; no firm D call. With 0 bases removed from V and 4 bases from J, the gap between germline ends came to 7 bases. CDR1 is SQVTM and CDR2 is ANQGSEA in the germline V gene. This CDR3 is 13 amino acids long.

CDR3 loop: CASSPSGTANYGYTF. The CDR3 DNA sequence: TGTGCCAGCAGCCCTTCCGGGACAGCAAACTATGGCTACACCTTC. This rearrangement joins TRBV11-2 to TRBJ1-2; TRBD1 aligns across 7 bases. Germline V gives CDR1 SGHAT, CDR2 FQNNGV. The CDR3 is made up of 15 amino acids. Unmatched junction bases numbered 8, after V lost 5 bases and J lost 2 bases.

CDR3 in DNA: TGTGCCAGCAGCCAGACTAGTGACGAGCAGTACTTC. As protein: CASSQTSDEQYF. The rearrangement links TRBV14 to TRBJ2-7, with TRBD2 as a possible D gene (6 bases). Trimming pared 3 bases from V and 5 bases from J, leaving 8 bases between. Germline V gene lookup returns CDR1 SGHDN and CDR2 FVKESK. The CDR3 runs 12 residues.

This rearrangement joins TRBV25-1 to TRBJ1-1, with a weak D call TRBD1 (5 bases). With 1 base removed from V and 4 bases from J, the gap between germline ends came to 10 bases. The germline CDR1 and CDR2 sequences are MGHDK and SYGVNS. The length of the CDR3 is 14 residues. The CDR3 region is CASSELQGSTEAFF. In DNA, the CDR3 is TGTGCCAGCAGTGAATTGCAGGGAAGCACTGAAGCTTTCTTT.

The chain is built from TRBV19 and TRBJ2-7; D unclear. V shed 1 base and J shed 0 bases, with 10 bases lying between them. This CDR3 contains 15 residues. The germline gives CDR1 LNHDA, CDR2 SQIVND (reference sequence). The CDR3 protein is CASSIVPDSSYEQYV. CDR3 nucleotides: TGTGCCAGTAGTATAGTGCCCGATAGCTCCTACGAGCAGTACGTC.

This clone was detected a few times. The J gene is TRBJ1-1, the V gene TRBV7-9; 10 positions match TRBD1. The J segment lost 5 bases and the V segment lost 4 bases, leaving 4 bases of the junction unmatched. The CDR3 runs to 14 residues. Germline CDR1 reads SEHNR; CDR2 reads FQNEAQ (reference sequence). The CDR3 nucleotides read TGTGCCAGCAGCTCGACAGGGGGCTCGACTGAAGCTTTCTTT. Residues: CASSSTGGSTEAFF.

The CDR3 coding sequence is TGCGCCAGCAGCTTTCTCAGGGAGGGCTACGAGCAGTACTTC. As protein: CASSFLREGYEQYF. The chain uses TRBV5-1 and TRBJ2-7; 7 bases match TRBD2. The junction had 5 bases not matched to a gene; V was cut back by 2 bases and J by 3 bases. This CDR3 has 14 amino acids. The V gene's germline CDR1 is SGHRS and CDR2 YFSETQ.

The V call is TRBV15, the J call TRBJ1-2; D call uncertain. Germline CDR1 reads LNHNV; CDR2 reads YYDKDF (reference sequence). This CDR3 comprises 15 residues. The ends were cut back, 3 bases at V and 4 bases at J, with 15 bases in the middle. CDR3 sequence reads: CATSSPAGGRYGYTF. CDR3 DNA: TGTGCCACCAGCAGCCCGGCAGGAGGACGCTATGGCTACACCTTC.

The gene calls are TRBV14 and TRBJ1-2, with D possibly being TRBD1 (5 bases). The CDR3 contains 15 residues. Trimming left V 0 bases short and J 0 bases short, with 8 bases between. Germline values: CDR1 SGHDN, CDR2 FVKESK. CDR3 bases: TGTGCCAGCAGCCAAGATGGGGGGACTAACTATGGCTACACCTTC. Translated, it gives CASSQDGGTNYGYTF. Based on the CDR3 plus reference TRBV14 and TRBJ1-2, the full variable domain is EAGVTQFPSHSVIEKGQTVTLRCDPISGHDNLYWYRRVMGKEIKFLLHFVKESKQDESGMPNNRFLAERTGGTYSTLKVQPAELEDSGVYFCASSQDGGTNYGYTFGSGTRLTVV.

This clone was recorded only once. The chain employs TRBV7-2 and TRBJ1-5; D unclear. The CDR3 length is 15 residues. V shed 1 base and J shed 4 bases, with 11 bases lying between them. Germline V lookup: CDR1 SGHTA, CDR2 FQGNSA. The chain's CDR3 is CASSLVTGGNQPQHF. As DNA, the CDR3 is TGTGCCAGCAGCTTAGTCACTGGAGGGAATCAGCCCCAGCATTTT.

This clone was seen just once. The chain carries TRBV5-6 and TRBJ1-1; D is possibly TRBD1 (6 bases). Germline V lookup: CDR1 SGHDT, CDR2 YYEEEE. V was pared by 4 bases and J by 0 bases, with 13 bases between. This CDR3 has 15 amino acids. DNA of the CDR3: TGTGCCAGCAGCCTATTGGACAGCATGAACACTGAAGCTTTCTTT. It is translated as CASSLLDSMNTEAFF.

The J gene is TRBJ1-5, the V gene TRBV5-1, with D possibly matching TRBD1 (6 bases). Between the trimmed V and J ends, which lost 5 bases and 5 bases, there was a span of 17 bases. Germline values: CDR1 SGHRS, CDR2 YFSETQ. CDR3 length equals 15 residues. CDR3 in DNA: TGCGCCAGCAGTCCCGAGGGGGACAAGCATCAGCCCCAGCATTTT. Protein sequence: CASSPEGDKHQPQHF.

V usage is TRBV19 and J usage is TRBJ2-6, with 12 positions matching TRBD2. Germline V gene data show CDR1 as LNHDA and CDR2 as SQIVND (reference sequence). The CDR3 has 19 amino acids. Germline trimming cut 0 bases from V and 3 bases from J; bases unmatched to any gene: 6. The CDR3 nucleotides read TGTGCCAGTAGTATAGAATTGCTAGCGGGGGGGCGTGGGGCCAACGTCCTGACTTTC. Protein product: CASSIELLAGGRGANVLTF.

Details on this clone: The same CDR3 also results from other DNA sequences found in this sample. V usage is TRBV6-5 and J usage is TRBJ2-5; a weak D match, TRBD2 (5 bases). The CDR3 extends over 14 amino acids. Trimming removed 7 bases at V and 4 bases at J, with 16 bases between. The germline gives CDR1 MNHEY, CDR2 SVGAGI. The CDR3 nucleotides read TGTGCCAGCACCAAACTACTAGAAGGAGAGACCCAGTACTTC. This translates into CASTKLLEGETQYF.

This chain connects TRBV7-9 to TRBJ1-3, with no clear D. CDR3 length: 13 residues. CDR1 is SEHNR, CDR2 FQNEAQ, per germline (reference sequence). V was cut by 4 bases and J by 1 base, with 5 bases left in between. In nucleotides, the CDR3 is TGTGCCAGCAGCTCCTTATCTGGAAACACCATATATTTT. Amino acid sequence: CASSSLSGNTIYF.

V and J are TRBV15 and TRBJ1-1; D is possibly TRBD1 (6 bases). Germline CDR1 is LNHNV and CDR2 is YYDKDF (reference sequence). The length of the CDR3 is 15 residues. The V end was cut by 1 base, the J end by 1 base, with 10 bases between. The CDR3 sequence is CATSRGQVTNTEAFF. CDR3 bases: TGTGCCACCAGCAGAGGACAGGTAACGAACACTGAAGCTTTCTTT.

This clone appeared a single time. V is TRBV9 and J is TRBJ1-2, with 10 bases fitting TRBD1. Germline V gives CDR1 SGDLS, CDR2 YYNGEE. V gave up 3 bases and J gave up 7 bases; unmatched junction bases: 6. There are 14 residues in the CDR3. The CDR3 loop is CASSGQGQGSGYTF. CDR3 sequence (DNA): TGTGCCAGCAGCGGACAGGGACAGGGGTCTGGCTACACCTTC.